The present T cell receptor beta chain was sequenced within a study of PD-L1 blockade in urothelial cancer. As for the study in general: At some point between 2013 and 2014 therapy began: atezolizumab 1,200 mg intravenously every 3 weeks. Blood analysis occurred 3 weeks (second dose) and 6 weeks after treatment start. Blood samples had a median of 141,255 T cells, just under 85,000 unique TCRs, and clonality about 0.074.

TCRdb keeps only in-frame clones here, not all; method: immunoSEQ multiplex PCR. The data show some 52,000 clones, with around 82% seen just once and approximately 6% held by the top ten. General observations from the study: Those with durable benefit had larger increases in tumor-associated blood clones at 3 weeks.

V was pared by 3 bases and J by 6 bases, with 8 bases of the junction left unmatched. From germline, CDR1 is PRHDT and CDR2 FYEKMQ (reference sequence). The CDR3 runs 15 residues. Details on this clone: Antigen: not known.

V gene TRBV13 combines with J gene TRBJ2-1; 7 bases agree with TRBD2. The receptor comes from a man between 40 and 49 years old with urothelial cancer. The sample in question was PBMCs, obtained around atezolizumab (anti-PD-L1) treatment. The CDR3 reads CASSFGVVAGNEQFF. For the CDR3, the DNA is TGTGCCAGCAGCTTCGGGGTAGTAGCGGGCAATGAGCAGTTCTTC.